Sequencing of this T cell receptor (beta chain) was carried out in a study of control samples from healthy donors and cancer patients. The repertoire was sequenced with immunoSEQ multiplex PCR; TCRdb's copy has only in-frame clones and lacks some. The repertoire has some 28,000 clones, approximately 90% of them found once; the top ten carry 1.5% to 2%. This CDR3 region has 14 residues. V was pared by 4 bases and J by 5 bases, with 2 bases of the junction left unmatched. Per germline, CDR1 SGHTA and CDR2 FQGNSA. V and J are TRBV7-2 and TRBJ1-6; 7 bases align to TRBD1. Sequencing input: PBMCs. The receptor's source is a middle-aged woman with lung cancer. CDR3 loop: CASSWDRNNSPLHF. The CDR3 DNA reads TGTGCCAGCAGCTGGGACAGAAATAATTCACCCCTCCACTTT.